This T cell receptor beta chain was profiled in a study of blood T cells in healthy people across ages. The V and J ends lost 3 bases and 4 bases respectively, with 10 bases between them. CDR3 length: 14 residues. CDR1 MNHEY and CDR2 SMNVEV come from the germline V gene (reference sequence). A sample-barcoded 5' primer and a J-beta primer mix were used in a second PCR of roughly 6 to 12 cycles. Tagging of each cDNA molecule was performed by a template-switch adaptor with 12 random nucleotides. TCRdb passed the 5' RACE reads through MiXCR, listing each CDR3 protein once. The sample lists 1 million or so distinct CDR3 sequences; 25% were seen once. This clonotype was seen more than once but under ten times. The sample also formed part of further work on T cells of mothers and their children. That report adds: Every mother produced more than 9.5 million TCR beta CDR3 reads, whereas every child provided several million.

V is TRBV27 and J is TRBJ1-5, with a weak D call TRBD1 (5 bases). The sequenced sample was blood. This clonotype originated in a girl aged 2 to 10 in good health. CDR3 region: CASSLGRDNQPQHF. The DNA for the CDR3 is TGTGCCAGCAGTTTGGGACGGGATAATCAGCCCCAGCATTTT.